The following is a T cell receptor beta chain sequence with its context. The sample is drawn from a study of cytomegalovirus exposure and HLA in healthy donors. The PCR used 60 Vbeta and 13 Jbeta primers. Produced via immunoSEQ multiplex PCR; TCRdb's table is partial and in-frame only. The sample yields under 200,000 clones, around 80% seen once. Trimming took 6 bases from V and 2 from J; bases not matched to a gene: 8. The germline gives CDR1 MNHNY, CDR2 SVGAGI (reference sequence). The CDR3 runs to 15 residues. The rearrangement links TRBV6-6 to TRBJ1-2; TRBD1 aligns across 8 bases. Material: PBMCs. This TCR derives from a woman younger than 30 in good health and CMV-seropositive. CDR3 residues: CASRTSGTGNYGYTF. The CDR3 region has the DNA TGTGCCAGCAGGACCTCCGGGACAGGCAACTATGGCTACACCTTC.